Listed here is a single TCR beta chain. The antigen is unknown. Researchers reported that TCR beta cDNA libraries carried unique molecular identifiers. T cells numbering roughly 1 to 11 million yielded cDNA molecules that totaled about 500,000. TCRdb re-called the PCR reads through MiXCR, storing one row per CDR3 protein. The sample yields roughly 870,000 distinct CDR3 sequences, 53% seen once. The V and J ends lost 1 base and 4 bases respectively, with 12 bases between them. Looked up from germline, CDR1 is SGHRS and CDR2 is YFSETQ. This CDR3 region has 15 residues. The data derive from a study of post-analysis software for immune sequencing data. Findings of the study overall: Strong co-clustering by F measure was evident for samples that had been prepared in the same batch. Diversity measured as normalized Chao1 was significantly lower in multiple sclerosis patients than in controls. Patients had higher frequencies than controls of roughly 5 TRBV segments, including TRBV5-6, TRBV5-1 and TRBV20-1.

Sequenced material: blood. The chain employs TRBV5-1 and TRBJ2-1; TRBD2 is a possible D gene (5 bases). This TCR was recovered from a girl aged 10-17 years with multiple sclerosis. In nucleotides, the CDR3 is TGCGCCAGCAGCTTGACTGACGGCGGGTACAATGAGCAGTTCTTC. This sequence encodes CASSLTDGGYNEQFF.